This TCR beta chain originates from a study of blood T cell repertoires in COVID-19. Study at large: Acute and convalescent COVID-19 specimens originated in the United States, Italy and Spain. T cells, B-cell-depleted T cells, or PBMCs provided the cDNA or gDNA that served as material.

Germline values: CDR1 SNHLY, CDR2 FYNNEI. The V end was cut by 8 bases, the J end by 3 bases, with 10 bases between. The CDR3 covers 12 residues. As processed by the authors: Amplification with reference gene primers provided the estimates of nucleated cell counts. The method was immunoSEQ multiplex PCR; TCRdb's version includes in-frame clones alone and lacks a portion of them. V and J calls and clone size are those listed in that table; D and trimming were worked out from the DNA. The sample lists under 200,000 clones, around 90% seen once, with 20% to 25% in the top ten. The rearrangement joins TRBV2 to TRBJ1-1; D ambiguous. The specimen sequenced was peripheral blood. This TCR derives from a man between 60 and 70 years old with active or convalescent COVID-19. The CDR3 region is CASLRRDTEAFF. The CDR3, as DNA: TGTGCCAGCTTACGTCGGGACACTGAAGCTTTCTTT. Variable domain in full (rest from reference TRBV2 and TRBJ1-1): EPEVTQTPSHQVTQMGQEVILRCVPISNHLYFYWYRQILGQKVEFLVSFYNNEISEKSEIFDDQFSVERPDGSNFTLKIRSTKLEDSAMYFCASLRRDTEAFFGQGTRLTVV.